These 15 T cell receptor delta chains originate from one sample sequenced in a study of gamma-delta T cells after stem cell transplantation. TCRdb made new clone calls on the RT-PCR reads using CATT. Among around 700 delta-chain clones listed, around 5% were seen once. Source material: gamma-delta T cells. The receptor set was obtained from a human donor. It is not recorded whose cells these are; they may come from a transplant donor.

This clone appeared a few times. TCRdb pairs this DNA with a much larger clone's protein that differs at residue 4, likely a read error; the protein shown was translated from the DNA. This rearrangement joins TRDV2 to TRDJ1, with D possibly matching TRDD3 (5 bases). The ends were cut back, 6 bases at V and 4 bases at J, with 20 bases in the middle. Germline V gives CDR1 GEAIGNYY, CDR2 EKD. CDR3 length: 15 residues. The CDR3 loop is CACYSLRGRGDKLIF. The CDR3 DNA is TGTGCCTGTTACTCGCTACGGGGAAGGGGCGATAAACTCATCTTT.

There are a few counts of this clone. The protein given by TCRdb reflects a much larger clone and differs at residue 17 from this DNA's translation, likely from a read error; the protein shown is the DNA's translation. The chain employs TRDV1 and TRDJ1, with D possibly matching TRDD3 (8 bases). Germline values: CDR1 TSWWSYY, CDR2 QGS. The CDR3 contains 21 residues. CDR3: CALGDLPFLTLLGVNTEKLIF. Here the CDR3 DNA reads TGTGCTCTTGGGGATCTTCCCTTCCTCACCCTACTGGGGGTCAACACCGAAAAACTCATCTTT.

Only a few counts were recorded for this clone. TCRdb's protein, taken from a much larger clone, differs from this DNA's translation at residue 10, likely owing to a read error; the protein displayed comes from the DNA. J is TRDJ1 and V is TRDV2, with 8 bases identical to TRDD3. The CDR3 contains 15 residues. J lost 12 bases, V lost 3 bases, and 17 bases had no gene match. CDR1 is GEAIGNYY and CDR2 is EKD in the germline V gene. The CDR3 sequence is CACDYISGGNGEVIF. DNA for the CDR3: TGTGCCTGTGACTATATTTCTGGGGGAAACGGAGAAGTCATCTTT.

This clone was observed a handful of times. A read error likely explains why the TCRdb protein, taken from a much larger clone, differs from this DNA's translation at residue 7; the protein shown is translated from the DNA. The sample has other DNA sequences that encode this CDR3 too. The chain combines TRDV2 with TRDJ1; tentative D call: TRDD3 (5 bases). CDR3 length: 16 residues. CDR1 is GEAIGNYY, CDR2 EKD, per germline. V lost 0 bases and J lost 0, with 13 bases in between. In nucleotides, the CDR3 is TGTGCCTGTGACACCGCTTGGGGCCCTTACACCGATAAACTCATCTTT. Translated: CACDTAWGPYTDKLIF.

Regarding this clone: TCRdb's entry gives the protein of a much larger clone, which mismatches this DNA's translation at residue 3, likely from a read error; the protein reported here is translated from the DNA. The genes are TRDV2 and TRDJ1, with 7 bases aligning to TRDD3. In germline, CDR1 is GEAIGNYY, CDR2 EKD. There are 16 residues in the CDR3. This CDR3 is CASDTAGGPYTDKLIF. CDR3 nucleotide sequence: TGTGCCTCTGACACCGCTGGGGGCCCTTACACCGATAAACTCATCTTT.

The sample holds a few counts of this clone. The gene calls are TRDV2 and TRDJ1, with TRDD3 identical over 12 bases. The germline gives CDR1 GEAIGNYY, CDR2 EKD. The CDR3 has 17 residues. V shed 3 bases and J 0 bases; nucleotides not matched to a gene: 7. CDR3 sequence: CACDAVLGDTNTDKLIF. In DNA form, the CDR3 reads TGTGCCTGTGACGCCGTACTGGGGGATACAAACACCGATAAACTCATCTTT.

This clone is hyperexpanded in the sample. In the same sample, other DNA sequences code for this CDR3. DNA for the CDR3: TGTGCTCTTGGGGAAACAATGGGGGAGTACTGGGGGATACTTTCCGATAAACTCATCTTT. Translated, it gives CALGETMGEYWGILSDKLIF. The chain uses TRDV1 and TRDJ1; 12 bases line up with TRDD3. Germline V lookup: CDR1 TSWWSYY, CDR2 QGS. V was pared by 2 bases and J by 3 bases, with 16 bases of the junction left unmatched. This CDR3 region has 20 residues.

This clone was found a few times. The chain couples TRDV2 to TRDJ1; 7 nucleotides agree with TRDD3. The CDR3 totals 20 residues. Looked up from germline, CDR1 is GEAIGNYY and CDR2 is EKD. The V segment lost 0 bases and the J segment 0 bases; nucleotides outside the gene matches: 18. Written as DNA, the CDR3 is TGTGCCTGTGACACCGTTGTAATGGGGGACCCCTCTATGTACACCGATAAACTCATCTTT. It yields the protein CACDTVVMGDPSMYTDKLIF.

This clone was seen a few times. The mismatch at residue 3 between this DNA's translation and the TCRdb protein of a much larger clone likely reflects a read error; the protein shown is translated from the DNA. The chain is built from TRDV2 and TRDJ3; TRDD3 matches 11 bases. From germline, CDR1 is GEAIGNYY and CDR2 EKD. The length of the CDR3 is 19 residues. Here the CDR3 reads CARDTAGGYLSWDTRQMFF. CDR3 DNA sequence: TGTGCCCGTGACACAGCTGGGGGATACCTCTCCTGGGACACCCGACAGATGTTTTTC.

This clone was detected only a few times. Other DNA sequences in this sample translate to the same CDR3. The chain links TRDV1 to TRDJ1, with TRDD3 matching over 12 bases. The CDR3 consists of 20 residues. CDR1 and CDR2 (germline): TSWWSYY, QGS. J gave up 4 bases and V 2 bases, and 17 bases lay outside the gene matches. In DNA form, the CDR3 reads TGTGCTCTTGGGGAAACAATGGGGGAGTACTGGGGGATACTGAGCGATAAACTCATCTTT. It translates to CALGETMGEYWGILSDKLIF.

The chain couples TRDV2 to TRDJ1, with D possibly being TRDD3 (6 bases). From germline, CDR1 is GEAIGNYY and CDR2 EKD. The CDR3 has 14 residues. V dropped 3 bases and J dropped 0 bases, with 10 bases sitting between them. The CDR3 DNA follows: TGTGCCTGTGACCCTCTGGGGCACACCGATAAACTCATCTTT. Protein product: CACDPLGHTDKLIF.

This clone was seen more than once but under ten times. This chain joins TRDV1 and TRDJ4; TRDD3 aligns across 10 bases. The CDR3 is 19 amino acids. With V trimmed by 1 base and J by 9 bases, 23 bases remained unmatched. CDR1 is TSWWSYY and CDR2 is QGS in the germline V gene. The CDR3 is CALGERFWWGIPVTGQLIF. CDR3 coding DNA: TGTGCTCTTGGGGAACGGTTCTGGTGGGGGATACCAGTAACAGGGCAGTTGATCTTT.

By its share, this clone is medium-sized. A far larger clone is only one base removed, so a read error is likely. CDR3: CARDYISGGYGEVIF. The CDR3 DNA is TGTGCCCGTGACTATATTTCTGGGGGATACGGAGAAGTCATCTTT. The chain recombines TRDV2 with TRDJ1, with TRDD3 matching 12 bases. Germline lookup yields CDR1 GEAIGNYY and CDR2 EKD. The CDR3 extends over 15 amino acids.

In its sample, this clone was seen a few times. TCRdb records a much larger clone's protein for this DNA, with a difference at residue 4 that likely arises from a read error; the protein given is the translation of the DNA. This sample also contains other DNA sequences that code for the same CDR3. J is TRDJ1 and V is TRDV2, with 12 positions matching TRDD3. Looked up from germline, CDR1 is GEAIGNYY and CDR2 is EKD. This CDR3 spans 15 amino acids. Germline trimming cut 5 bases from V and 12 bases from J; bases unmatched to any gene: 15. CDR3: CACGYISGGYGEVIF. The CDR3 DNA is TGTGCCTGTGGCTATATTTCTGGGGGATACGGAGAAGTCATCTTT.

Only a few counts were recorded for this clone. This DNA's translation and the protein TCRdb lists, from a much larger clone, do not match at residue 9, likely due to a read error; the protein shown is translated from the DNA. This chain uses TRDV2 with TRDJ1, with D possibly matching TRDD3 (6 bases). The CDR3 covers 19 residues. With 0 bases removed from V and 0 bases from J, the gap between germline ends came to 22 bases. Germline CDR1 and CDR2: GEAIGNYY and EKD. The CDR3 sequence is CACDTVVGGTGPYTDKLIF. CDR3 DNA sequence: TGTGCCTGTGACACCGTGGTGGGGGGTACAGGGCCGTACACCGATAAACTCATCTTT.